A single sample gave rise to the 13 T cell receptor beta chains below, sequenced in a study of blood T cell repertoires in COVID-19. Repertoires were generated with immunoSEQ multiplex PCR, while TCRdb's copy carries only in-frame clones and drops some. Of about 310,000 clones in the sample, around 90% were seen once. Input material: peripheral blood. All receptors derive from a man aged 50 to 59 with active or convalescent COVID-19.

This clone turned up a few times. The gene calls are TRBV5-4 and TRBJ2-1, with 9 bases matching TRBD1. Germline-derived CDR1 and CDR2 are SGHNT and YYREEE (reference sequence). With 2 bases clipped from V and 7 bases from J, the junction kept 4 bases outside the gene matches. The CDR3 covers 14 residues. The CDR3 loop is CASSFLQGANEQFF. The DNA for the CDR3 is TGTGCCAGCAGCTTCCTACAGGGGGCGAATGAGCAGTTCTTC.

V is TRBV20-1 and J is TRBJ1-1; D not certain. CDR1 and CDR2 (germline): DFQATT, SNEGSKA (reference sequence). This CDR3 is built from 11 residues. Trimming pared 0 bases from V and 8 bases from J, leaving 7 bases between. The DNA for the CDR3 is TGCAGTGCTAGAGATCTCAGAGAAGCTTTCTTT. This gives the protein CSARDLREAFF.

The sample holds one count of this clone. The rearrangement uses TRBV29-1 and TRBJ2-7; 8 nucleotides line up with TRBD1. The trim removed 4 bases at V and 6 bases at J, leaving 8 bases unmatched. The CDR3 consists of 13 residues. Germline CDR1 is SQVTM and CDR2 is ANQGSEA. CDR3 sequence reads: CSVVEQGDGEQYF. Here the CDR3 DNA reads TGCAGCGTTGTCGAACAGGGGGATGGCGAGCAGTACTTC.

The genes are TRBV2 and TRBJ1-4, with D unclear. V gave up 6 bases and J gave up 7 bases, with 12 bases separating them. Germline assignment: CDR1 SNHLY and CDR2 FYNNEI. This CDR3 region has 13 residues. The CDR3 here is CASSPTVGEKLFF. In nucleotides, the CDR3 is TGTGCCAGCAGCCCCACAGTCGGTGAAAAACTGTTTTTT.

The rearrangement joins TRBV6-6 to TRBJ2-4; 10 bases fit TRBD1. The ends lost 6 bases at V and 7 bases at J; junction bases unmatched: 6. Germline CDR1 and CDR2: MNHNY and SVGAGI (reference sequence). This CDR3 contains 14 residues. The CDR3 loop reads CASSRPGQGNIQYF. For the CDR3, the DNA is TGTGCCAGCAGCCGACCGGGACAGGGGAACATTCAGTACTTC.

The genes are TRBV5-1 and TRBJ1-2; 9 bases are shared with TRBD1. V shed 5 bases, J shed 8 bases, and the junction held 7 bases outside the gene matches. The CDR3 totals 13 residues. Germline CDR1 reads SGHRS; CDR2 reads YFSETQ. The CDR3 sequence: CASRPDRGGGYTF. Here the CDR3 DNA reads TGCGCCAGCAGGCCGGACAGGGGTGGAGGCTACACCTTC.

CDR3 bases: TGTGCCAGCAGTTACGGCCGAGGGTACACTGAAGCTTTCTTT. This encodes CASSYGRGYTEAFF. The V call is TRBV6-5, the J call TRBJ1-1, with D hard to call. Germline V gives CDR1 MNHEY, CDR2 SVGAGI. The ends were cut back, 2 bases at V and 3 bases at J, with 10 bases in the middle. This CDR3 comprises 14 residues.

The V and J genes are TRBV6-6 and TRBJ1-2; 9 nucleotides match TRBD1. The CDR3 has 14 amino acids. Trimming cost V 6 bases and J 4 bases; bases outside gene matches: 6. Germline CDR1 MNHNY, CDR2 SVGAGI (reference sequence). CDR3 loop: CASRGDRVSYGYTF. CDR3 in DNA: TGTGCCAGCAGGGGGGACAGGGTGTCCTATGGCTACACCTTC.

The V gene is TRBV5-4, the J gene TRBJ2-5, with a possible D match to TRBD2 (5 bases). Looked up from germline, CDR1 is SGHNT and CDR2 is YYREEE (reference sequence). Trimming cost V 0 bases and J 5 bases, with 14 bases left between them. The CDR3 contains 15 residues. In nucleotides, the CDR3 is TGTGCCAGCAGCTTGGCATCAGGCCGAGGGGAGACCCAGTACTTC. Encoded protein: CASSLASGRGETQYF.

The CDR3 nucleotides read TGTGCCGCCGCTTTGCGGGAGTCAGATACGCAGTATTTT. Its protein is CAAALRESDTQYF. This sequence joins TRBV5-4 and TRBJ2-3; TRBD2 agrees at 7 bases. The V gene's germline CDR1 is SGHNT and CDR2 YYREEE (reference sequence). V trimming: 10 bases; J trimming: 4 bases; junction bases outside the gene matches: 9. The length of the CDR3 is 13 residues.

This chain links TRBV7-9 with TRBJ2-7, with 10 bases that match TRBD2. J was trimmed by 4 bases and V by 6 bases; bases with no gene match: 3. Germline assignment: CDR1 SEHNR and CDR2 FQNEAQ (reference sequence). This CDR3 comprises 13 residues. The CDR3, as DNA: TGTGCCAGCAGTTTGACTAGCGGGTACGAGCAGTACTTC. It codes for CASSLTSGYEQYF.

V gene TRBV18 combines with J gene TRBJ2-7, with TRBD1 identical over 9 bases. V lost 2 bases to trimming and J lost 6 bases; unmatched junction nucleotides: 14. The germline CDR1 and CDR2 sequences are KGHSH and LQKENI. The CDR3 runs to 17 residues. This chain's CDR3 is CASSPTTGGTGSVEQYF. CDR3 DNA sequence: TGTGCCAGCTCACCAACGACTGGAGGGACAGGGTCCGTCGAGCAGTACTTC. Looking up the rest from reference TRBV18 and TRBJ2-7 gives the full variable domain: NAGVMQNPRHLVRRRGQEARLRCSPMKGHSHVYWYRQLPEEGLKFMVYLQKENIIDESGMPKERFSAEFPKEGPSILRIQQVVRGDSAAYFCASSPTTGGTGSVEQYFGPGTRLTVT.

This CDR3 is CATSDSFSSNYGYTF. Here the CDR3 DNA reads TGTGCCACCAGTGATTCTTTTAGTTCTAACTATGGCTACACCTTC. V gene TRBV24-1 combines with J gene TRBJ1-2; D is unresolved. Germline V gene sequence: CDR1 KGHDR, CDR2 SFDVKD. The V end was cut by 2 bases, the J end by 0 bases, with 9 bases between. The CDR3 sequence is 15 residues long.